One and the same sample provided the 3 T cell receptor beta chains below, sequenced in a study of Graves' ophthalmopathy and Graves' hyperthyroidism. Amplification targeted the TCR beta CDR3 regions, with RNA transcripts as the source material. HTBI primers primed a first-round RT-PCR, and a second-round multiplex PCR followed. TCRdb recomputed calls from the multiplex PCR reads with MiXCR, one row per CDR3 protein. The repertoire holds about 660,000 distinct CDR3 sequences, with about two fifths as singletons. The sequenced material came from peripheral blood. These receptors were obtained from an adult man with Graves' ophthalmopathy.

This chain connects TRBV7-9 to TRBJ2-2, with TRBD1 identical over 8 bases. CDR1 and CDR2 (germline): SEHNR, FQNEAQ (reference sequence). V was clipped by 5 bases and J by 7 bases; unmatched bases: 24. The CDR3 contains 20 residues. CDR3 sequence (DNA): TGTGCCAGCAGCCCCGCCAGCAGCCAAACAAGGGACAGGCTAGACGGGGAGCTGTTTTTT. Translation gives CASSPASSQTRDRLDGELFF. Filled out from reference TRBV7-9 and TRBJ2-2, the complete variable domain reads DTGVSQNPRHKITKRGQNVTFRCDPISEHNRLYWYRQTLGQGPEFLTYFQNEAQLEKSRLLSDRFSAERPKGSFSTLEIQRTEQGDSAMYLCASSPASSQTRDRLDGELFFGEGSRLTVL.

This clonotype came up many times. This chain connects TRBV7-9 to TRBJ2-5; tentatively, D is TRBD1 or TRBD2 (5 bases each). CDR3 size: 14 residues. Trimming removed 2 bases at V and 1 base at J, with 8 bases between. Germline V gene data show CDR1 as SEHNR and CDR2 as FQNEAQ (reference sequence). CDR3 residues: CASSLSGTQETQYF. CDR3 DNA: TGTGCCAGCAGCTTATCCGGGACCCAAGAGACCCAGTACTTC.

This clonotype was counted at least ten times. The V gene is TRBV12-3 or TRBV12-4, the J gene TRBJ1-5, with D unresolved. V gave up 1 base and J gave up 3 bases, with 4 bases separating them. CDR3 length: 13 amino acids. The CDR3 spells CASSLGNNQPQHF. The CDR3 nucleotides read TGTGCCAGCAGTTTAGGAAACAATCAGCCCCAGCATTTT.